These 10 T cell receptor beta chains were all obtained from the same sample, sequenced in a study of T cell clonality in common variable immunodeficiency. Method: immunoSEQ multiplex PCR; TCRdb's copy keeps in-frame clones and lacks some. This repertoire lists 35,000 to 55,000 clones without singletons; 10% sits in the top ten. Specimen: peripheral blood mononuclear cells. All receptors derive from a person between 18 and 75 years old in good health.

As for this clone: The read terminates 3 residues ahead of where the CDR3 ends, so the germline J gene completes it. This same CDR3 is encoded by further DNA sequences in the sample. V is TRBV18 and J is TRBJ1-4, with D possibly matching TRBD1 (6 bases). V lost 4 bases to trimming and J lost 4 bases, with 16 bases between them. This CDR3 has 16 residues. Germline values: CDR1 KGHSH, CDR2 LQKENI. The CDR3 is CASSRLRTENNEKLFF. The sequenced CDR3 bases are TGTGCCAGCTCACGTCTACGGACAGAGAATAATGAAAAA.

The CDR3 bases that were read are TGTGCCAGCAGTTACTCCCAACGTGACAGGAGCACAGATACG. Protein: CASSYSQRDRSTDT. The entire CDR3 protein is CASSYSQRDRSTDTQYF. The chain joins TRBV6-2 or TRBV6-3 to TRBJ2-3; weak D call: TRBD1 (6 bases). The read comes to an end 3 residues before the CDR3 does, leaving the germline J gene to fill in the end. Trimming shortened V by 0 bases and J by 0 bases, and 13 bases separated the two germline ends. The germline V gene has CDR1 MNHEY and CDR2 SVGEGT. This CDR3 is built from 17 residues.

This clone was observed at least ten times. The read ends 3 residues early relative to the CDR3; the germline J gene fills the gap. The chain recombines TRBV5-1 with TRBJ2-1; 13 bases match TRBD2. CDR1 is SGHRS, CDR2 YFSETQ, per germline. Trimming removed 4 bases from V and 5 bases from J; junction bases left unmatched: 3. The CDR3 length is 15 residues. The DNA read from the CDR3 is TGCGCCAGCAGCCAGGGACTAGCGGGGCACAATGAG. Encoded protein: CASSQGLAGHNE. The CDR3 in its entirety is CASSQGLAGHNEQFF. The whole variable domain, remainder taken from reference TRBV5-1 and TRBJ2-1, is KAGVTQTPRYLIKTRGQQVTLSCSPISGHRSVSWYQQTPGQGLQFLFEYFSETQRNKGNFPGRFSGRQFSNSRSEMNVSTLELGDSALYLCASSQGLAGHNEQFFGPGTRLTVL.

In its sample, this clone was seen many times. The read halts 3 residues ahead of the CDR3 end, with the missing end drawn from the germline J gene. J is TRBJ2-7 and V is TRBV7-8; 8 positions agree with TRBD1. CDR1 and CDR2 from the germline V gene are SGHVS and FQNEAQ. The CDR3 loop spans 14 amino acids. J gave up 6 bases and V 5 bases, and 9 bases lay outside the gene matches. CDR3 in amino acids: CASSLETGEFEQYF. CDR3 DNA, as far as it was read: TGTGCCAGCAGCCTCGAGACAGGGGAGTTCGAG. Based on the CDR3 plus reference TRBV7-8 and TRBJ2-7, the full variable domain is GAGVSQSPRYKVAKRGQDVALRCDPISGHVSLFWYQQALGQGPEFLTYFQNEAQLDKSGLPSDRFFAERPEGSVSTLKIQRTQQEDSAVYLCASSLETGEFEQYFGPGTRLTVT.

This clone was observed many times. The read ends 3 residues shy of where the CDR3 ends; the end is completed using the germline J gene. The chain links TRBV6-1 to TRBJ2-3; 9 bases agree with TRBD2. CDR1 and CDR2 from the germline V gene are MNHNS and SASEGT. The CDR3 consists of 17 residues. Trimming took 2 bases from V and 0 from J; bases not matched to a gene: 6. CDR3 sequence reads: CASSESAGGSSTDTQYF. CDR3 DNA, as far as it was read: TGTGCCAGCAGTGAATCAGCGGGGGGATCGAGCACAGATACG.

This clone appeared many times. Read data end 3 residues before the CDR3 end; the end is taken from the germline J gene. J is TRBJ1-2 and V is TRBV5-4; 7 nucleotides align to TRBD1. The CDR3 sequence is 14 residues long. The V and J ends lost 4 bases and 5 bases, in that order; junction bases with no gene match: 8. Germline V gene sequence: CDR1 SGHNT, CDR2 YYREEE (reference sequence). The sequenced CDR3 bases are TGTGCCAGCAGCACGGGACAGCGGTTATATGGC. This translates into CASSTGQRLYG. The complete CDR3 reads CASSTGQRLYGYTF.

Ten or more counts support this clone. The read terminates 3 residues before the CDR3 end, so the remaining end is supplied by the germline J gene. The gene calls are TRBV19 and TRBJ2-5; no firm D call. The CDR3 runs to 11 residues. Germline V CDR1 and CDR2: LNHDA, SQIVND (reference sequence). V was trimmed by 3 bases and J by 5 bases, leaving 4 bases between them. The sequenced CDR3 bases are TGTGCCAGTAGTATTCAGGAGACC. It translates to CASSIQET. The full CDR3 is CASSIQETQYF.

This clone was picked up many times. The read ends 3 residues early relative to the CDR3; the germline J gene fills the gap. This sequence joins TRBV28 and TRBJ2-1, with TRBD1 matching over 8 bases. CDR3 length equals 14 residues. Germline-derived CDR1 and CDR2 are MDHEN and SYDVKM. CDR3 DNA, as far as it was read: TGTGCAACCACCCGGGACAGGAACTACAATGAG. This codes for CATTRDRNYNE. The entire CDR3 is CATTRDRNYNEQFF.

This clone was observed many times. The read gets to within 3 residues of the CDR3 end, and the germline J gene fills in the rest. This chain connects TRBV5-6 to TRBJ1-1; no firm D call. The CDR3 runs 13 residues. The V end lost 1 base, the J end lost 4 bases, and 8 bases lay between the germline ends. Germline values: CDR1 SGHDT, CDR2 YYEEEE. The sequenced CDR3 bases are TGTGCCAGCAGCTTGTTTGCGGGCACTGAA. Its translation is CASSLFAGTE. The CDR3 as a whole reads CASSLFAGTEAFF.

This clone was detected many times. Read sequence stops 3 residues before the CDR3 end, and the germline J gene provides the missing end. V is TRBV28 and J is TRBJ1-1; maybe TRBD1 (5 bases). The CDR3 extends over 15 amino acids. Trimming removed 1 base from V and 4 bases from J, with 13 bases in between. Germline V gene data show CDR1 as MDHEN and CDR2 as SYDVKM. The CDR3 bases that were read are TGTGCCAGCAGTTTATCCTTAGGGGTAAGCACTGAA. The encoded protein is CASSLSLGVSTE. The whole CDR3 region reads CASSLSLGVSTEAFF. Drawing the rest from reference TRBV28 and TRBJ1-1, the complete variable domain is DVKVTQSSRYLVKRTGEKVFLECVQDMDHENMFWYRQDPGLGLRLIYFSYDVKMKEKGDIPEGYSVSREKKERFSLILESASTNQTSMYLCASSLSLGVSTEAFFGQGTRLTVV.